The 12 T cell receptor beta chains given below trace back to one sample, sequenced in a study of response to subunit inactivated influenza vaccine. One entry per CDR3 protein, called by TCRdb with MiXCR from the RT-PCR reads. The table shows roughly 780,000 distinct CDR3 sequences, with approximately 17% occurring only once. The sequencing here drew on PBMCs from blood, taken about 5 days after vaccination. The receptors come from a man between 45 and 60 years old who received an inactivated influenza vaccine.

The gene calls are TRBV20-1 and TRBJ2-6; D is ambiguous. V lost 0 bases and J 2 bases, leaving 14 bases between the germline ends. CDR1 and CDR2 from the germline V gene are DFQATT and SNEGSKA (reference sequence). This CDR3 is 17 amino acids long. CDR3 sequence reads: CSARDHLIPAGANVLTF. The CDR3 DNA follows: TGCAGTGCTAGAGATCACTTAATACCGGCTGGGGCCAACGTCCTGACTTTC.

CDR3 region: CASSIPGLRTEAFF. In DNA form, the CDR3 reads TGTGCCAGTAGTATCCCAGGGTTGAGAACTGAAGCTTTCTTT. The chain uses TRBV19 and TRBJ1-1, with D possibly matching TRBD1 (5 bases). The germline V gene has CDR1 LNHDA and CDR2 SQIVND (reference sequence). V was shortened by 3 bases and J by 5 bases, with 13 bases between the two germline ends. CDR3 size: 14 residues.

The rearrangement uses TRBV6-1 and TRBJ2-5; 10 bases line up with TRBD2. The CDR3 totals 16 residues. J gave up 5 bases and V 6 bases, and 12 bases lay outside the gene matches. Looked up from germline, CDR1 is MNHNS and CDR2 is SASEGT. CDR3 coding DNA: TGTGCCAGCAGGCCCACCCGGACTAGCGGTGGGGAGACCCAGTACTTC. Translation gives CASRPTRTSGGETQYF.

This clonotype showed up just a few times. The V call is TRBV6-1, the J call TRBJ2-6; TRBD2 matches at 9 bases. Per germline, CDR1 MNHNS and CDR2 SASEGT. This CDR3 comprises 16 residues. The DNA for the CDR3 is TGTGCGACCGAGCGGGAGGCCCCTTCGGGGGCCAACGTCCTGACTTTC. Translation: CATEREAPSGANVLTF.

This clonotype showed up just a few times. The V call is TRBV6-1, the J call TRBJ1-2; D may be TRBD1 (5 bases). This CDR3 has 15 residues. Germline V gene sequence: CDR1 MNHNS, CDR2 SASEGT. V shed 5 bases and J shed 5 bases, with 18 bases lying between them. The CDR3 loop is CASSPQGQGTYGYTF. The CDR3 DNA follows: TGTGCCAGCAGTCCCCAAGGTCAGGGCACGTATGGCTACACCTTC.

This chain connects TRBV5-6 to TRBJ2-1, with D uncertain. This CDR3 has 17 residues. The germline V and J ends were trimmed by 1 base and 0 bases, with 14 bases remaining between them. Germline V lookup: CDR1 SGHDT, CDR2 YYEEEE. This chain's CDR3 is CASSLIAMASSYNEQFF. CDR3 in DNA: TGTGCCAGCAGCTTGATCGCGATGGCGAGCTCCTACAATGAGCAGTTCTTC. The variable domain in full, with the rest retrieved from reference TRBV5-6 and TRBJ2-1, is DAGVTQSPTHLIKTRGQQVTLRCSPKSGHDTVSWYQQALGQGPQFIFQYYEEEERQRGNFPDRFSGHQFPNYSSELNVNALLLGDSALYLCASSLIAMASSYNEQFFGPGTRLTVL.

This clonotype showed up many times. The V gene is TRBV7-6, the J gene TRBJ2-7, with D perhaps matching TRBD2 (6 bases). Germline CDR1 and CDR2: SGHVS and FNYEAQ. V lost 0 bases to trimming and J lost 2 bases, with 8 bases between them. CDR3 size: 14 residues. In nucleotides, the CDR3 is TGTGCCAGCAGCTTAGCGGACTATACCTACGAGCAGTACTTC. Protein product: CASSLADYTYEQYF.

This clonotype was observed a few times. The CDR3 loop reads CASSLDGRQNTGELFF. In DNA, the CDR3 is TGTGCCAGCAGCTTGGATGGACGTCAGAACACCGGGGAGCTGTTTTTT. The chain couples TRBV5-4 to TRBJ2-2, with unresolved D. Germline values: CDR1 SGHNT, CDR2 YYREEE (reference sequence). The CDR3 is 16 residues long. Trimming took 0 bases from V and 1 from J, leaving 10 bases between them.

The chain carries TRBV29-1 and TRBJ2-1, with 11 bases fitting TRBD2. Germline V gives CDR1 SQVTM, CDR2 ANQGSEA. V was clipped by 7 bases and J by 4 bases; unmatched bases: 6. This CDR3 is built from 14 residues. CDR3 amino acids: CSAITSGSYNEQFF. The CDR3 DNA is TGCAGCGCCATAACTAGCGGGAGTTACAATGAGCAGTTCTTC.

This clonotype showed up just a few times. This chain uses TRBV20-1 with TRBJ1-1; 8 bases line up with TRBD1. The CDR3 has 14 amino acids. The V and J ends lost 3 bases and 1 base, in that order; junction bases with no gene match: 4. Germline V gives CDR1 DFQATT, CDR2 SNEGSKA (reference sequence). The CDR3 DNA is TGCAGTGCTAGGGCACAGGGGGGGAACACTGAAGCTTTCTTT. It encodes CSARAQGGNTEAFF.

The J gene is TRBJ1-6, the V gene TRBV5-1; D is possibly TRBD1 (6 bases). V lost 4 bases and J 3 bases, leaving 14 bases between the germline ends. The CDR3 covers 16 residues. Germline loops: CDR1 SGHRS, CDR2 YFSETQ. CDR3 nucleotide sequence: TGCGCCAGCAGCCCAGGACAGTCCGTCTATAATTCACCCCTCCACTTT. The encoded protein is CASSPGQSVYNSPLHF.

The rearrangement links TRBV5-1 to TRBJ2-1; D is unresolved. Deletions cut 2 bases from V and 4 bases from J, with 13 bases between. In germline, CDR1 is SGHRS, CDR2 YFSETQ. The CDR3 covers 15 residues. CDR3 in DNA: TGCGCCAGCAGCTTAACGGCCAATCTATACAATGAGCAGTTCTTC. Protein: CASSLTANLYNEQFF.